This entry lists 27 T cell receptor beta chains sequenced from one sample in a study of cytomegalovirus exposure and HLA in healthy donors. PCR employed 60 Vbeta and 13 Jbeta primers. Profiling relied on immunoSEQ multiplex PCR, and the TCRdb table lists in-frame clones only, not all of them. The table includes roughly 260,000 clones, around four fifths detected once. The sample comprised PBMCs. The origin of the receptors is a woman between 35 and 50 years old in good health and CMV-seropositive.

This clone occurred a few times. V and J are TRBV7-9 and TRBJ2-2; 10 bases fit TRBD1. V was pared by 5 bases and J by 5 bases, with 8 bases of the junction left unmatched. The CDR3 extends over 16 amino acids. CDR1 SEHNR and CDR2 FQNEAQ come from the germline V gene (reference sequence). The CDR3 bases are TGTGCCAGCAGCCTCCTCGACAGGGGGCAGACCGGGGAGCTGTTTTTT. This codes for CASSLLDRGQTGELFF.

Of note for this clone: Germline is not matched at one junction end, which may reflect a read error. The chain is built from TRBV11-2 and TRBJ1-2; a possible D gene is TRBD1 (6 bases). The CDR3 loop spans 13 amino acids. Germline V CDR1 and CDR2: SGHAT, FQNNGV. The CDR3 DNA sequence: TGTGCCAGCAGCTTAGCAACAACCGGGACAACGTGTTTC. Translating gives CASSLATTGTTCF.

The rearrangement uses TRBV29-1 and TRBJ2-1; 14 bases are a match to TRBD2. Germline V gives CDR1 SQVTM, CDR2 ANQGSEA. The junction had 13 bases not matched to a gene; V was cut back by 3 bases and J by 6 bases. This CDR3 comprises 18 residues. CDR3 amino acids: CSVDKPGLAGVRLNEQFF. The DNA of the CDR3 is TGCAGCGTTGATAAACCGGGACTAGCGGGAGTTCGTCTCAATGAGCAGTTCTTC.

This chain connects TRBV6-6 to TRBJ1-2; 8 nucleotides line up with TRBD1. The CDR3 has 14 amino acids. Trimming removed 5 bases from V and 2 bases from J; junction bases left unmatched: 4. Germline CDR1 is MNHNY and CDR2 is SVGAGI (reference sequence). CDR3 loop: CASSPGGGNYGYTF. The CDR3 DNA reads as TGTGCCAGCAGTCCAGGGGGCGGAAACTATGGCTACACCTTC.

The sample holds one count of this clone. The chain recombines TRBV5-8 with TRBJ2-7, with 9 positions matching TRBD2. The CDR3 has 15 residues. Germline CDR1 reads SGHTS; CDR2 reads YDEGEE. J gave up 3 bases and V 1 base, and 5 bases lay outside the gene matches. CDR3 residues: CASSLWLAGNYEQYF. In DNA form, the CDR3 reads TGTGCCAGCAGCTTGTGGCTAGCGGGAAACTACGAGCAGTACTTC.

The gene calls are TRBV7-2 and TRBJ2-7, with D possibly being TRBD2 (6 bases). The ends were cut back, 4 bases at V and 4 bases at J, with 14 bases in the middle. The CDR3 extends over 14 amino acids. CDR1 and CDR2 from the germline V gene are SGHTA and FQGNSA. CDR3 amino acids: CASSSVSGDYEQYF. Here the CDR3 DNA reads TGTGCCAGCAGCTCGGTTAGCGGAGATTACGAGCAGTACTTC.

V is TRBV11-3 and J is TRBJ1-1; TRBD1 is a possible D gene (6 bases). Trimming shortened V by 5 bases and J by 1 base, and 11 bases separated the two germline ends. This CDR3 spans 14 amino acids. From germline, CDR1 is SGHNT and CDR2 YENEEA. This CDR3 reads CASSHRDKNTEAFF. Here the CDR3 DNA reads TGTGCCAGCAGCCACCGGGACAAGAACACTGAAGCTTTCTTT. Based on the CDR3 plus reference TRBV11-3 and TRBJ1-1, the full variable domain is EAGVVQSPRYKIIEKKQPVAFWCNPISGHNTLYWYLQNLGQGPELLIRYENEEAVDDSQLPKDRFSAERLKGVDSTLKIQPAELGDSAVYLCASSHRDKNTEAFFGQGTRLTVV.

J is TRBJ2-3 and V is TRBV27; 10 nucleotides align to TRBD2. Germline V lookup: CDR1 MNHEY, CDR2 SMNVEV (reference sequence). With V trimmed by 6 bases and J by 3 bases, 6 bases remained unmatched. The CDR3 has 15 amino acids. CDR3 region: CASSPTSGFTDTQYF. CDR3 DNA sequence: TGTGCCAGCAGCCCGACTAGCGGGTTTACAGATACGCAGTATTTT.

In this sample, this clone turned up a few times. The chain couples TRBV7-3 to TRBJ2-5; 8 nucleotides match TRBD2. Germline values: CDR1 SGHTA, CDR2 FQGTGA. Trimming took 6 bases from V and 0 from J; bases not matched to a gene: 0. The CDR3 spans 13 residues. The CDR3 nucleotides read TGTGCCAGCAGTAGCGGGGACCAAGAGACCCAGTACTTC. This sequence encodes CASSSGDQETQYF. The full variable domain, completed using reference TRBV7-3 and TRBJ2-5, is GAGVSQTPSNKVTEKGKYVELRCDPISGHTALYWYRQSLGQGPEFLIYFQGTGAADDSGLPNDRFFAVRPEGSVSTLKIQRTERGDSAVYLCASSSGDQETQYFGPGTRLLVL.

The rearrangement joins TRBV11-3 to TRBJ2-2, with 9 positions matching TRBD2. CDR1 is SGHNT, CDR2 YENEEA, per germline. V was pared by 5 bases and J by 1 base, with 8 bases of the junction left unmatched. The CDR3 totals 17 residues. This CDR3 reads CASSPGLAKENTGELFF. The CDR3 DNA reads TGTGCCAGCAGCCCCGGACTAGCGAAGGAGAACACCGGGGAGCTGTTTTTT.

The CDR3 here is CASRETSLLDEQFF. The CDR3 DNA reads TGTGCCAGCAGGGAGACTAGCTTGTTGGATGAGCAGTTCTTC. V is TRBV2 and J is TRBJ2-1, with TRBD2 identical over 7 bases. The CDR3 is made up of 14 amino acids. The germline V gene has CDR1 SNHLY and CDR2 FYNNEI. The junction had 10 bases not matched to a gene; V was cut back by 6 bases and J by 8 bases.

V and J are TRBV4-2 and TRBJ2-7; no clear D. The V gene's germline CDR1 is LGHNA and CDR2 YNFKEQ. CDR3 size: 15 residues. Trimming took off 1 base at V and 2 bases at J, with 12 bases between the two ends. The CDR3 is CASSQGFSPPYEQYF. CDR3 DNA: TGTGCCAGCAGCCAAGGTTTTAGTCCCCCCTACGAGCAGTACTTC.

V usage is TRBV30 and J usage is TRBJ1-1; 7 bases fit TRBD1. Germline V CDR1 and CDR2: GTSNPN, SVGIG (reference sequence). The length of the CDR3 is 13 residues. After removal of 2 bases from V and 5 bases from J, the junction contained 5 bases not matched to a gene. CDR3 DNA: TGTGCCTGGAGTACAACAGGGGTTACTGAAGCTTTCTTT. Translated: CAWSTTGVTEAFF.

This clone was detected only a few times. The rearrangement uses TRBV4-2 and TRBJ2-3; 9 positions agree with TRBD1. V shed 4 bases and J 1 base; nucleotides not matched to a gene: 3. Germline V gives CDR1 LGHNA, CDR2 YNFKEQ. The CDR3 loop spans 15 amino acids. The chain's CDR3 is CASSPRDRGTDTQYF. The CDR3 DNA follows: TGTGCCAGCAGCCCCCGGGACAGGGGCACAGATACGCAGTATTTT.

V gene TRBV19 combines with J gene TRBJ1-4; a possible D gene is TRBD1 (5 bases). The germline gives CDR1 LNHDA, CDR2 SQIVND (reference sequence). The CDR3 sequence is 16 residues long. Trimming cost V 5 bases and J 0 bases, with 13 bases left between them. The CDR3 coding sequence is TGTGCCAGTAGTGGGGGGACGACGGCAACTAATGAAAAACTGTTTTTT. Translation gives CASSGGTTATNEKLFF.

The CDR3 coding sequence is TGCGCCAGCAGCTTGGCGGGGAACAGGGAAGAGACCCAGTACTTC. It is translated as CASSLAGNREETQYF. The V gene is TRBV5-1, the J gene TRBJ2-5; D possibly corresponds to TRBD1 (6 bases). Trimming took off 0 bases at V and 3 bases at J, with 12 bases between the two ends. This CDR3 has 15 amino acids. CDR1 is SGHRS, CDR2 YFSETQ, per germline.

CDR3 in DNA: TGTGCCAGCAGTTCCGGAGCGTCTAAAAACATTCAGTACTTC. Its protein product is CASSSGASKNIQYF. The V call is TRBV27, the J call TRBJ2-4; D unclear. The germline V gene encodes CDR1 MNHEY and CDR2 SMNVEV (reference sequence). The CDR3 runs 14 residues. Trimming removed 4 bases from V and 4 bases from J, with 11 bases in between.

The CDR3 sequence is CASSQVLGRPTGELFF. For the CDR3, the DNA is TGTGCCAGCAGCCAAGTGCTGGGGAGGCCCACCGGGGAGCTGTTTTTT. The chain couples TRBV14 to TRBJ2-2; perhaps TRBD2 as D (6 bases). CDR1 and CDR2 from the germline V gene are SGHDN and FVKESK. This CDR3 spans 16 amino acids. Trimming left V 1 base short and J 4 bases short, with 13 bases between.

The chain couples TRBV6-6 to TRBJ1-5, with TRBD1 as a possible D gene (6 bases). The V and J ends lost 8 bases and 1 base respectively, with 15 bases between them. Germline loops: CDR1 MNHNY, CDR2 SVGAGI (reference sequence). The CDR3 totals 15 residues. CDR3 DNA: TGTGCCAGCCGGGAAGGGCAGGGGAGCAATCAGCCCCAGCATTTT. Its translation: CASREGQGSNQPQHF.

This clone occurred a few times. CDR3 DNA: TGTGCCAGCAGAGGACAGCTTACCTACGAGCAGTACTTC. Protein product: CASRGQLTYEQYF. The chain has TRBV2 and TRBJ2-7; maybe TRBD1 (6 bases). Trimming removed 6 bases at V and 2 bases at J, with 11 bases between. Germline V gives CDR1 SNHLY, CDR2 FYNNEI. This CDR3 is 13 amino acids long.

This clone was seen just once. The V gene is TRBV7-9, the J gene TRBJ2-1; 10 bases are shared with TRBD1. There are 19 residues in the CDR3. The trim removed 5 bases at V and 7 bases at J, leaving 20 bases unmatched. From germline, CDR1 is SEHNR and CDR2 FQNEAQ (reference sequence). The CDR3 DNA follows: TGTGCCAGCAGCCAATTTTTATTTTTCGGACAGGGGGTGCTTAATGAGCAGTTCTTC. Translated, it gives CASSQFLFFGQGVLNEQFF.

As for this clone: At one end the junction does not follow the germline gene, possibly because of a read error. The chain has TRBV7-9 and TRBJ1-4; TRBD1 matches 8 bases. The length of the CDR3 is 15 residues. Germline CDR1 SEHNR, CDR2 FQNEAQ (reference sequence). CDR3 DNA sequence: TGTTCCAGCAGCTTATCGACAGGGGTAGTAGAAAAACTGTTTTTT. This sequence encodes CSSSLSTGVVEKLFF.

The count of this clone is one. The chain carries TRBV21-1 and TRBJ2-7; TRBD2 was called by the table and not checked on the DNA. TRBV21-1 is labeled a pseudogene. The CDR3 has 14 residues. CDR3 DNA sequence: TGTGCCACTCCCGGGGGAGGATCCTCCTACGAGCAGTACTTC. The encoded protein is CATPGGGSSYEQYF.

CDR3 loop: CASSSLDRAGQPQHF. In nucleotides, the CDR3 is TGTGCCAGCAGTTCCCTGGACAGGGCAGGGCAGCCCCAGCATTTT. J is TRBJ1-5 and V is TRBV28; 8 positions agree with TRBD1. Germline CDR1 reads MDHEN; CDR2 reads SYDVKM. The CDR3 contains 15 residues. V lost 4 bases, J lost 7 bases, and 9 bases stayed unmatched.

The chain recombines TRBV6-5 with TRBJ1-4; D unresolved. V was clipped by 7 bases and J by 6 bases, with 15 bases between them. Germline lookup yields CDR1 MNHEY and CDR2 SVGAGI. CDR3 length equals 14 residues. Here the CDR3 reads CASMRAASDEKLFF. The CDR3 DNA is TGTGCCAGCATGAGGGCAGCGAGCGATGAAAAACTGTTTTTT.

The gene calls are TRBV28 and TRBJ2-7, with 9 bases identical to TRBD2. This CDR3 contains 15 residues. The germline CDR1 and CDR2 sequences are MDHEN and SYDVKM. The ends lost 4 bases at V and 3 bases at J; junction bases unmatched: 7. CDR3 nucleotides: TGTGCCAGCAGTTCCCCTACAGCGGGAGGCTACGAGCAGTACTTC. Translated: CASSSPTAGGYEQYF.

The chain uses TRBV6-4 and TRBJ2-3; 10 nucleotides align to TRBD2. Germline CDR1 reads MRHNA; CDR2 reads SNTAGT. The CDR3 has 16 residues. V gave up 6 bases and J gave up 1 base; unmatched junction bases: 7. The CDR3 is CASSYTSGTCTDTQYF. The CDR3 DNA sequence: TGTGCCAGCAGCTATACTAGCGGGACCTGCACAGATACGCAGTATTTT.